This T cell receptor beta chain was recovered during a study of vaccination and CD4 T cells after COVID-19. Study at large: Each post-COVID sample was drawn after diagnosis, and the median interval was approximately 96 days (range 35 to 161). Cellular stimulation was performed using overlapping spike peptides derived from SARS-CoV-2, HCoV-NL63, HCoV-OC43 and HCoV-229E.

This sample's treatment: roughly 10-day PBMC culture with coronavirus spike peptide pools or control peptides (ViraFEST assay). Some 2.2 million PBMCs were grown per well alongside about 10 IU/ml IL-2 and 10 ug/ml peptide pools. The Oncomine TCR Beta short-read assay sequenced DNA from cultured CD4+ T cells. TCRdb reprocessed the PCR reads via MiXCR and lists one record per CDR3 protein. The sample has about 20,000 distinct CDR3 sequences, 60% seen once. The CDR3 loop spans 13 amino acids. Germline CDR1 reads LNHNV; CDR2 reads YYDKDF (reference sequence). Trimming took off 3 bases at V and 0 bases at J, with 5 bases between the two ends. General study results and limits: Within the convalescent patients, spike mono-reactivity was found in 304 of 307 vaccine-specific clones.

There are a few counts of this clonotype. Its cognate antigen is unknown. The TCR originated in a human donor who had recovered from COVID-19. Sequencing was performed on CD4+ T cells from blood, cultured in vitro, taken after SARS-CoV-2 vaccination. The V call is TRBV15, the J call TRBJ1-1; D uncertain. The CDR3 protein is CATSRKMNTEAFF. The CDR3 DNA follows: TGTGCCACCAGCAGGAAAATGAACACTGAAGCTTTCTTT.